This is a list of T cell receptor beta chains from one sample in a study of neoadjuvant nivolumab and ipilimumab in lung cancer. The repertoire was sequenced with immunoSEQ multiplex PCR; TCRdb's copy has only in-frame clones and lacks some. The table records approximately 29,000 clones, 65% to 85% of them present only once. Specimen: tumor tissue, collected after neoadjuvant nivolumab, alone or with ipilimumab, at or shortly before surgery. The receptors originated from an adult with non-small cell lung cancer. The CDR3 runs from the conserved cysteine through the conserved F or W. The D gene is left open where the match is weak. Rows may omit the clone size; those that give it use once, few, many or a size class.

V gene,clone size,J gene,D gene,CDR3 protein,CDR3 DNA
TRBV11-2,.,TRBJ1-5,TRBD1,CASSPGTANQPQHF,TGTGCCAGCAGCCCAGGGACAGCTAATCAGCCCCAGCATTTT
TRBV6-1,few,TRBJ1-5,.,CASSVWVPNQPQHF,TGTGCCAGCAGTGTGTGGGTGCCAAATCAGCCCCAGCATTTT
TRBV11-2,.,TRBJ1-2,.,CASSGGSWDNSGGYTF,TGTGCCAGCAGCGGGGGCTCTTGGGATAACTCTGGGGGCTACACCTTC
TRBV27,.,TRBJ1-5,TRBD1,CASSLSRTGRNQPQHF,TGTGCCAGCAGTTTATCCCGGACAGGCCGAAATCAGCCCCAGCATTTT
TRBV29-1,once,TRBJ1-2,.,CSVEWEGYTF,TGCAGCGTTGAGTGGGAAGGCTACACCTTC
TRBV6-5,.,TRBJ1-1,.,CASRTNYMNTEAFF,TGTGCCAGCAGAACAAACTATATGAACACTGAAGCTTTCTTT
TRBV11-3,.,TRBJ2-5,.,CASSPGGGSQETQYF,TGTGCCAGCAGTCCTGGTGGGGGCTCACAAGAGACCCAGTACTTC
TRBV6-1,once,TRBJ2-3,.,CASSEIGHPADTQYF,TGTGCCAGCAGTGAAATAGGGCATCCGGCAGATACGCAGTATTTT
TRBV7-2,.,TRBJ1-1,.,CASSRTGTLEAFF,TGTGCCAGCAGCCGCACCGGGACCTTAGAAGCTTTCTTT
TRBV7-9,.,TRBJ1-5,.,CASSLGWGNQPQHF,TGTGCCAGCAGCTTGGGCTGGGGCAATCAGCCCCAGCATTTT
TRBV29-1,.,TRBJ2-7,TRBD1,CSVLRVTGGEQYF,TGCAGCGTCCTACGGGTCACAGGGGGCGAGCAGTACTTC
TRBV7-2,few,TRBJ1-2,.,CASSLTADGYTF,TGTGCCAGCAGCTTAACGGCAGATGGCTACACCTTC
TRBV6-6,.,TRBJ2-7,.,CASSPHDLGDEQYF,TGTGCCAGCAGTCCCCACGATCTAGGGGACGAGCAGTACTTC
TRBV10-3,.,TRBJ2-5,.,CAISETWTGLGETQYF,TGTGCCATCAGTGAGACTTGGACGGGGCTTGGAGAGACCCAGTACTTC
TRBV5-1,.,TRBJ2-6,.,CASSLEDTYSFSGANVLTF,TGCGCCAGCAGCTTGGAGGACACATACTCATTCTCTGGGGCCAACGTCCTGACTTTC
TRBV30,.,TRBJ2-5,TRBD1,CAWTTGGQETQYF,TGTGCCTGGACTACAGGGGGCCAAGAGACCCAGTACTTC
TRBV5-6,.,TRBJ1-5,.,CASSLYTVSNQPQHF,TGTGCCAGCAGCTTGTATACAGTTAGCAATCAGCCCCAGCATTTT
TRBV10-3,.,TRBJ2-7,.,CAISYPSAGSYEQYF,TGTGCCATCAGTTACCCTAGCGCCGGATCCTACGAGCAGTACTTC
TRBV7-9,few,TRBJ2-2,TRBD1,CASRDYLGQGAANTGELFF,TGTGCCAGCAGGGACTACCTTGGACAGGGGGCCGCGAACACCGGGGAGCTGTTTTTT
TRBV2,.,TRBJ1-4,TRBD1,CASNDRGSANEKLFF,TGTGCCAGCAACGACAGGGGATCAGCTAATGAAAAACTGTTTTTT